The TCR beta chain described here comes from a study of vaccination effects on CD4 cells after COVID-19. Findings and caveats of the study: Marked clonal contraction of infection- and vaccine-induced clones was seen late after vaccination.

A word on this clone: Its antigen is not identified.

Trimming took 3 bases from V and 1 from J, leaving 13 bases between them. Germline V gives CDR1 SGHRS, CDR2 YFSETQ. This CDR3 is built from 15 residues. With the ViraFEST assay, the study expanded antigen-specific CD4+ T cells using viral peptide pools, then sequenced them. Having been cultured for about ten days, the cells underwent CD4+ T cell isolation. Confirmation by PCR established that the person had SARS-CoV-2 infection between March and December 2020. Peptides at 10 ug/ml and IL-2 at about 10 IU/ml were added to 1.5 million to 2 million PBMC per well. Repertoires were generated with immunoSEQ multiplex PCR, while TCRdb's copy carries only in-frame clones and drops some. The data hold roughly 45,000 clones, with roughly 75% observed a single time.

The TCR sequence derives from a human donor who had a prior SARS-CoV-2 infection. Sequenced material: CD4+ T cells from PBMCs cultured with a peptide pool, taken before COVID-19 vaccination. The chain couples TRBV5-1 to TRBJ1-1; tentatively, D is TRBD1 (5 bases). CDR3 bases: TGCGCCAGCAGCTGGGGCGGTTGGGGGAACACTGAAGCTTTCTTT. This codes for CASSWGGWGNTEAFF.